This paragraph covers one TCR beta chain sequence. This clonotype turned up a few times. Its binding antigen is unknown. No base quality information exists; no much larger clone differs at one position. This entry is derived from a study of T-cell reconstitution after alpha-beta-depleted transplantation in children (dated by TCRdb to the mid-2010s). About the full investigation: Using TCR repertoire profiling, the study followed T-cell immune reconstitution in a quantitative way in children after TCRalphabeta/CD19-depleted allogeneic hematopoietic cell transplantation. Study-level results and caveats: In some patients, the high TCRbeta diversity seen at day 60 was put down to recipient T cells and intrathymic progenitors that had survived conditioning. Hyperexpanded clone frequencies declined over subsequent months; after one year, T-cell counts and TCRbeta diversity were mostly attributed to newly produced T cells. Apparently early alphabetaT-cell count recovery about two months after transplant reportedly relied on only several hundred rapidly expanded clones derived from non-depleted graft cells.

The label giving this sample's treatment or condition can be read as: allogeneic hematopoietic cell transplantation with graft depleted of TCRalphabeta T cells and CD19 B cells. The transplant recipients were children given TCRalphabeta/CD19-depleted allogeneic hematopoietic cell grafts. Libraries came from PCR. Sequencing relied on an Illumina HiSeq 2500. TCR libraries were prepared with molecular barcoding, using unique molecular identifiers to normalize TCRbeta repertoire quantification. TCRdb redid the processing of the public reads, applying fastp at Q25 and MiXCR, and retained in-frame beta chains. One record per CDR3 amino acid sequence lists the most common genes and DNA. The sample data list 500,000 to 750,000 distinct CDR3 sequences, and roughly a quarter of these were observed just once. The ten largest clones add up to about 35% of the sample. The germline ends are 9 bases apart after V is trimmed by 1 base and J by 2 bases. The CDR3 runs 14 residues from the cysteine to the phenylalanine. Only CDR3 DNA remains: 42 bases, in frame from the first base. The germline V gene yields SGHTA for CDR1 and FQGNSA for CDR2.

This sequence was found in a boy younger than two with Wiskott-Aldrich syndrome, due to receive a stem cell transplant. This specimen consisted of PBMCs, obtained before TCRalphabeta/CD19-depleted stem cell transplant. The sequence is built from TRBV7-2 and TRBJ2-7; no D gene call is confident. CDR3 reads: CASSLVRQAYEQYF. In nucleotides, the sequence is TGTGCCAGCAGCTTAGTTAGGCAGGCCTACGAGCAGTACTTC.